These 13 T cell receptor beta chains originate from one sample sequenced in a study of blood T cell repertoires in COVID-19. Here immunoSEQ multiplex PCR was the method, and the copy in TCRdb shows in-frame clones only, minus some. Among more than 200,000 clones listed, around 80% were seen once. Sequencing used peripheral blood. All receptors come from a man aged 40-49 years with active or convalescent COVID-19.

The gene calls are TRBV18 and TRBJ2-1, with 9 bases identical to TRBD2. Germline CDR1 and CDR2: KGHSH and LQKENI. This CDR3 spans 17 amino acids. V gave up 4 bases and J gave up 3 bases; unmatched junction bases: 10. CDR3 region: CASSLKRGESLYNEQFF. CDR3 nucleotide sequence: TGTGCCAGCTCACTCAAGCGGGGGGAAAGTCTCTACAATGAGCAGTTCTTC.

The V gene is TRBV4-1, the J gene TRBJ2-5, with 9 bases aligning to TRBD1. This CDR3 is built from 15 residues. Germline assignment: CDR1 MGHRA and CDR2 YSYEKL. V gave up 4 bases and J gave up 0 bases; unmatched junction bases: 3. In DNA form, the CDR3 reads TGCGCCAGCAGCCTCGGGACAGGGTACCAAGAGACCCAGTACTTC. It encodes CASSLGTGYQETQYF.

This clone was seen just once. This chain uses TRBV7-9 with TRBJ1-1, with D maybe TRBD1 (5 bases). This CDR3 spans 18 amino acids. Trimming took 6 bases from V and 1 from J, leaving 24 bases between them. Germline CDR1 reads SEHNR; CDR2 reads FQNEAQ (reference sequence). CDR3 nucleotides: TGTGCCAGCAGGGGGCCTTGGGGCCGGACGGACAAGAACACTGAAGCTTTCTTT. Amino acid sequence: CASRGPWGRTDKNTEAFF.

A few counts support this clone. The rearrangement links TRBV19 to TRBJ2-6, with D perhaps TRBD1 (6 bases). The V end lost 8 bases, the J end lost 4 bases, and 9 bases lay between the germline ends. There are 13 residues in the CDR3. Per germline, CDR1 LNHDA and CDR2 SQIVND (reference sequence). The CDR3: CASAGVGANVLTF. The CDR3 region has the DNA TGTGCCAGTGCAGGGGTCGGGGCCAACGTCCTGACTTTC.

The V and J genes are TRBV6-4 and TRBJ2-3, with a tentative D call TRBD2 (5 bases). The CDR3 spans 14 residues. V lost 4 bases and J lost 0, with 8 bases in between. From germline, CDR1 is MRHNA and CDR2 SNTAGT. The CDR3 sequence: CASSVLASTDTQYF. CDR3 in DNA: TGTGCCAGCAGTGTGCTAGCTAGCACAGATACGCAGTATTTT.

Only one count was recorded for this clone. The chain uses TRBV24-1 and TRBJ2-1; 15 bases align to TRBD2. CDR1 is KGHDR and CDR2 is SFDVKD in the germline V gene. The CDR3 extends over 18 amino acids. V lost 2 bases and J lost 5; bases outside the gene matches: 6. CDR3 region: CATSDSRTSGGVNNEQFF. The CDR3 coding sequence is TGTGCCACCAGTGATTCCCGGACTAGCGGGGGGGTGAACAATGAGCAGTTCTTC.

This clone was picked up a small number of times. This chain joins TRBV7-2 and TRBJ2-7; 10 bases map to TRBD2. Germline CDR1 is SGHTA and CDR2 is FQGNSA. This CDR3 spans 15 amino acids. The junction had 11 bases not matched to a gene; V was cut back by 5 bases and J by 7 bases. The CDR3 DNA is TGTGCCAGCAGCCCCCGACTAGCGGGCTCGGAAGAGCAGTACTTC. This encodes CASSPRLAGSEEQYF.

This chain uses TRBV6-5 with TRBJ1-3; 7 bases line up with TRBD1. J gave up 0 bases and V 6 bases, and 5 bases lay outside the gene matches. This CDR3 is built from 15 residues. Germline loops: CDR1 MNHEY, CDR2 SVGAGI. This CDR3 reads CASRGDRSSGNTIYF. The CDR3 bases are TGTGCCAGCAGAGGGGACAGAAGCTCTGGAAACACCATATATTTT.

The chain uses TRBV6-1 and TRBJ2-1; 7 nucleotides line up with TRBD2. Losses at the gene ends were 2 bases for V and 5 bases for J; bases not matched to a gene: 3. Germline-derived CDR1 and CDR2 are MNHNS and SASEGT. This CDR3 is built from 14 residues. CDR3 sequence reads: CASSERDYHNEQFF. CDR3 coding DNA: TGTGCCAGCAGTGAACGGGACTATCACAATGAGCAGTTCTTC.

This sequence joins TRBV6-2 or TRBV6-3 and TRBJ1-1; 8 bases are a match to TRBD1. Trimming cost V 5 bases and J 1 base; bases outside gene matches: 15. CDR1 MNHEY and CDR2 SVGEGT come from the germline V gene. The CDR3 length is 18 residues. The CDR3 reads CASSNLPGRGLGNTEAFF. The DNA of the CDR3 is TGTGCCAGCAGTAATCTTCCTGGCAGGGGGCTTGGGAACACTGAAGCTTTCTTT.

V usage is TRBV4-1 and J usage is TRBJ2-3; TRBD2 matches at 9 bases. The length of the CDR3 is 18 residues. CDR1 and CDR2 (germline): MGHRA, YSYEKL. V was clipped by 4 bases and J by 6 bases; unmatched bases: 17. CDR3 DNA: TGCGCCAGCAGCCCCTCCTTTAGCGGGGGCGCTTACTTGGATACGCAGTATTTT. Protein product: CASSPSFSGGAYLDTQYF.

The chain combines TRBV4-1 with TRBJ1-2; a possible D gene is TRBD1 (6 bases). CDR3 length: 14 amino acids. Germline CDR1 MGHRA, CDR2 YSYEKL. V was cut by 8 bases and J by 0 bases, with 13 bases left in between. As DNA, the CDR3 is TGCGCCAGCGGCAGGACAGTCTCTAACTATGGCTACACCTTC. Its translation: CASGRTVSNYGYTF.

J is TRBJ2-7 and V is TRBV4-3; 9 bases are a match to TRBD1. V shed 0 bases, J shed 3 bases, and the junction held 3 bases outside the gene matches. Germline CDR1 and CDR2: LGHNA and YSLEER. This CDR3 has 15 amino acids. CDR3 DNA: TGCGCCAGCAGCCAAGAGGACAGGGGTAGCTACGAGCAGTACTTC. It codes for CASSQEDRGSYEQYF.